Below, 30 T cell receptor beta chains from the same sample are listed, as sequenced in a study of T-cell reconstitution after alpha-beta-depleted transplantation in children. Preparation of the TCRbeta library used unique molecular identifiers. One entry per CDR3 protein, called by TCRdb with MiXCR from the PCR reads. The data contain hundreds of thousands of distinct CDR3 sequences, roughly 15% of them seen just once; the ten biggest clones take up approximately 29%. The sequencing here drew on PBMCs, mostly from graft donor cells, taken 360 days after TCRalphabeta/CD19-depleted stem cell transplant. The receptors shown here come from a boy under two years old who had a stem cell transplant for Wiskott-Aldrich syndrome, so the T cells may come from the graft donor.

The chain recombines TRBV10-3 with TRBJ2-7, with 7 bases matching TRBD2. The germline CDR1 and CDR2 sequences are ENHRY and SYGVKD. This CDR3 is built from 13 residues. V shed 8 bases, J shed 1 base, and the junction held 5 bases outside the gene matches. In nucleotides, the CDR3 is TGTGCCATCGGGCGGGAGCTGTCCTACGAGCAGTACTTC. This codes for CAIGRELSYEQYF.

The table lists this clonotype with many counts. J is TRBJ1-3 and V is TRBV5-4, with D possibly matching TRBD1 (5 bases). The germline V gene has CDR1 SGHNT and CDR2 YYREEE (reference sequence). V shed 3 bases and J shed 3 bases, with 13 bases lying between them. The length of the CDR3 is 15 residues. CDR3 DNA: TGTGCCAGCAGCTCGTTGGGGGACCTTGGAAACACCATATATTTT. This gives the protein CASSSLGDLGNTIYF.

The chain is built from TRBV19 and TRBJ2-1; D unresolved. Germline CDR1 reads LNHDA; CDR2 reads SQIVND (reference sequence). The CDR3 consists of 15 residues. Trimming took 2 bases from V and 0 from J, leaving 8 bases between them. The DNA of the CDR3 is TGTGCCAGTAGTATATTAGTAAGCTCCTACAATGAGCAGTTCTTC. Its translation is CASSILVSSYNEQFF.

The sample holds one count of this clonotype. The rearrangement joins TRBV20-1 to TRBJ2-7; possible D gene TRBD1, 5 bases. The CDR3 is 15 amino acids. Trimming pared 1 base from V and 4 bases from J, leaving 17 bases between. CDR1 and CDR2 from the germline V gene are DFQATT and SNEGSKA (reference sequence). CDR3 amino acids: CSARGGGAKRYEQYF. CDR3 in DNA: TGCAGTGCTAGAGGGGGTGGGGCAAAACGATACGAGCAGTACTTC.

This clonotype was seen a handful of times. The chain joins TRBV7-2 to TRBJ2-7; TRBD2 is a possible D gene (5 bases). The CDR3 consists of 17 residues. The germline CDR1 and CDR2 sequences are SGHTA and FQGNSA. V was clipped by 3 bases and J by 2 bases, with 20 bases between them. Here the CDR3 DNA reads TGTGCCAGCAGCTTCACCCCGGGGTGGGAGACCACCTACGAGCAGTACTTC. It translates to CASSFTPGWETTYEQYF.

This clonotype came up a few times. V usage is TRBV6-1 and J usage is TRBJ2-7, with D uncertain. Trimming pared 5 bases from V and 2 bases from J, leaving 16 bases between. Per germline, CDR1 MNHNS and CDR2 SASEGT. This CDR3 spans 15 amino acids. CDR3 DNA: TGTGCCAGCAGTCGCGATCCTTTGGGAACCTACGAGCAGTACTTC. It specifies CASSRDPLGTYEQYF.

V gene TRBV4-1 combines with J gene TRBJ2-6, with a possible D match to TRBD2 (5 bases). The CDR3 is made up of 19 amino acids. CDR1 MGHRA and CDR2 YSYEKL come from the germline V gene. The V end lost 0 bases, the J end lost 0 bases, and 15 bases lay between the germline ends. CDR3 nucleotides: TGCGCCAGCAGCCAAGATTCGGCAAGGAGGAGCTCTGGGGCCAACGTCCTGACTTTC. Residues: CASSQDSARRSSGANVLTF.

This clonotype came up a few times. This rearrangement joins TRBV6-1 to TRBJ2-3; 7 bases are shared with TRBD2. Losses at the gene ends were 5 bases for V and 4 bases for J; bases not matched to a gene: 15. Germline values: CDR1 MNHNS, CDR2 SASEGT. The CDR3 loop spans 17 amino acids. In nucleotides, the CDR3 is TGTGCCAGCAGTCCCGAACTCCGGGCGGGAGCTCCAGATACGCAGTATTTT. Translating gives CASSPELRAGAPDTQYF.

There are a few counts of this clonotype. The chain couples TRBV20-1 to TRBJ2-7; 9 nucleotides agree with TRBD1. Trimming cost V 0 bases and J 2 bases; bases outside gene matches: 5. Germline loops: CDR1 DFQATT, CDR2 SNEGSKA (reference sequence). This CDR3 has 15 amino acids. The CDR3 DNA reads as TGCAGTGCTAGAGATCCGGGACAGGGTGCCTACGAGCAGTACTTC. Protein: CSARDPGQGAYEQYF.

This CDR3 reads CASKAGGRETQYF. CDR3 sequence (DNA): TGTGCCAGCAAAGCGGGGGGGCGGGAGACCCAGTACTTC. The chain has TRBV27 and TRBJ2-5, with TRBD2 matching 10 bases. The V gene's germline CDR1 is MNHEY and CDR2 SMNVEV (reference sequence). This CDR3 region has 13 residues. V lost 7 bases, J lost 5 bases, and 4 bases stayed unmatched.

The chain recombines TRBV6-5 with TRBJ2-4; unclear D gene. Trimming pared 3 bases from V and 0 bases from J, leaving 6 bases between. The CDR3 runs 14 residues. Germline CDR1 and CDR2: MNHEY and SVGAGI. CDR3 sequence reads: CASSYGLAKNIQYF. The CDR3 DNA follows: TGTGCCAGCAGTTATGGGTTAGCCAAAAACATTCAGTACTTC.

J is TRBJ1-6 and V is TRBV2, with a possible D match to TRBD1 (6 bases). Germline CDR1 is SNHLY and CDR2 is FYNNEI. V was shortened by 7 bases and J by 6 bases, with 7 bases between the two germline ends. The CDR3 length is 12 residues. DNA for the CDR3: TGTGCCAGCAAACAGGGTAATTCACCCCTCCACTTT. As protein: CASKQGNSPLHF.

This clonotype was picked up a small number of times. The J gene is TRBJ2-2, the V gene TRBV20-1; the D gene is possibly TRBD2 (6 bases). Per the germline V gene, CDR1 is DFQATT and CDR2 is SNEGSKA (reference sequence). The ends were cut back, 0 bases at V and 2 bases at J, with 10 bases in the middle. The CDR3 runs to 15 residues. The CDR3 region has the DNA TGCAGTGCTAGAGATGGGAGGCCCAACACCGGGGAGCTGTTTTTT. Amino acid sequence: CSARDGRPNTGELFF.

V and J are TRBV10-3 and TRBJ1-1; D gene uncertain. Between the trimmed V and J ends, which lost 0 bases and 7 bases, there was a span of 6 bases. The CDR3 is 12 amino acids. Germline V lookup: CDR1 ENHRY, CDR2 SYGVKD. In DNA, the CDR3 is TGTGCCATCAGTGAGTCGTCTGTTGAAGCTTTCTTT. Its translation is CAISESSVEAFF.

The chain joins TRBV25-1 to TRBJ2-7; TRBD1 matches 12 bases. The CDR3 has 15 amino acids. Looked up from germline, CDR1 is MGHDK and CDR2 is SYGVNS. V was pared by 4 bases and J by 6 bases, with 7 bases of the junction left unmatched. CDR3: CASSGYRDRGLEQYF. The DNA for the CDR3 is TGTGCCAGCAGTGGGTACCGGGACAGGGGGCTCGAGCAGTACTTC.

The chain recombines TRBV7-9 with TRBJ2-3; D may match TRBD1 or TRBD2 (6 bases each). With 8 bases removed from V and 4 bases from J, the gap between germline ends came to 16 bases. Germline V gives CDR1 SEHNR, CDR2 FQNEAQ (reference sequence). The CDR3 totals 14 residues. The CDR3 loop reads CASVKQGGADTQYF. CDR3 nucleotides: TGTGCCAGCGTAAAACAGGGAGGAGCAGATACGCAGTATTTT.

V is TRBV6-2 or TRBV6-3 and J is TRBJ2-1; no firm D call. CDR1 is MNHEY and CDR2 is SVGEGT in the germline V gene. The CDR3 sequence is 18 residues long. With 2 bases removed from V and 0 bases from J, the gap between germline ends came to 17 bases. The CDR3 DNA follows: TGTGCCAGCAGTTACAAATCTTGGTACTGGAGCTCCTACAATGAGCAGTTCTTC. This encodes CASSYKSWYWSSYNEQFF.

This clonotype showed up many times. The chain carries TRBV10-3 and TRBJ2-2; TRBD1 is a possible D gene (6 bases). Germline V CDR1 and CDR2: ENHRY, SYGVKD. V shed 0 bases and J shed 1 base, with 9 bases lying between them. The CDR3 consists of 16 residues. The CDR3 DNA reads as TGTGCCATCAGTGAGTCGACAGGATGGAACACCGGGGAGCTGTTTTTT. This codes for CAISESTGWNTGELFF.

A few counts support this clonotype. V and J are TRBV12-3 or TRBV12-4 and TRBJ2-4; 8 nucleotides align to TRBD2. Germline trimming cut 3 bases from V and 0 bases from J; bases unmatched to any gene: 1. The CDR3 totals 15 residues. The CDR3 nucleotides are TGTGCCAGCAGTTTGAGCGGGAGAGCCAAAAACATTCAGTACTTC. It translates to CASSLSGRAKNIQYF.

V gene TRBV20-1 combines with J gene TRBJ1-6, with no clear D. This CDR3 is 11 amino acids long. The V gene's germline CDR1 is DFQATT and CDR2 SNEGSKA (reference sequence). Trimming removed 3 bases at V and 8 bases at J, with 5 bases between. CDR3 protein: CSASEDSPLHF. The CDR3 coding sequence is TGCAGTGCTAGTGAGGATTCACCCCTCCACTTT.

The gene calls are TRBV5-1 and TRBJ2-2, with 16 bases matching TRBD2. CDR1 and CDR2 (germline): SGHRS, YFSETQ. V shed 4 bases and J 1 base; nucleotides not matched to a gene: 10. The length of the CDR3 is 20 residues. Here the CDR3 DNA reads TGCGCCAGCAGCCAGGGACTAGCGGGGGGGCCATCGCGGAACACCGGGGAGCTGTTTTTT. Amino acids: CASSQGLAGGPSRNTGELFF.

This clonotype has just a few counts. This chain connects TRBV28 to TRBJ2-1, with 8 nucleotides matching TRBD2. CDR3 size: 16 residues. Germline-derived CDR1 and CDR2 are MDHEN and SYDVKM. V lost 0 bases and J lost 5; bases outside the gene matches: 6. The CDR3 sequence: CASSLWAGGLNNEQFF. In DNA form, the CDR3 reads TGTGCCAGCAGTTTATGGGCGGGAGGTCTGAACAATGAGCAGTTCTTC. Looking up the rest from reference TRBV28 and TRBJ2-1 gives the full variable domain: DVKVTQSSRYLVKRTGEKVFLECVQDMDHENMFWYRQDPGLGLRLIYFSYDVKMKEKGDIPEGYSVSREKKERFSLILESASTNQTSMYLCASSLWAGGLNNEQFFGPGTRLTVL.

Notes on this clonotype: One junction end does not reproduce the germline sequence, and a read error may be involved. CDR3 bases: TGTGTCAGCAGCCAAGGAAGGAGGACGGGAATGAGGGCCGGGGAGCTGTTTTTT. Its protein product is CVSSQGRRTGMRAGELFF. V and J are TRBV4-2 and TRBJ2-2; D is perhaps TRBD2 (5 bases). The CDR3 sequence is 18 residues long. Per germline, CDR1 LGHNA and CDR2 YNFKEQ.

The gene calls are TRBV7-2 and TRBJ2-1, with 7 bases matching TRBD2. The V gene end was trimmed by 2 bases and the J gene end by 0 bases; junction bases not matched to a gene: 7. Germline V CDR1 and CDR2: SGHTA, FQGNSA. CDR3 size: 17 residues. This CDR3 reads CASSLYVRESSYNEQFF. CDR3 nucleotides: TGTGCCAGCAGCTTATACGTGCGGGAGAGCTCCTACAATGAGCAGTTCTTC.

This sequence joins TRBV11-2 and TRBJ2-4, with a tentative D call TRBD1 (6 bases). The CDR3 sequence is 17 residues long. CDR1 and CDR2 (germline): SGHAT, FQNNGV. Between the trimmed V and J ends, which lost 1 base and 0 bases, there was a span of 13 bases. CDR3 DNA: TGTGCCAGCAGCTTAGTTGGACAGTTACTAGCCAAAAACATTCAGTACTTC. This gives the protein CASSLVGQLLAKNIQYF.

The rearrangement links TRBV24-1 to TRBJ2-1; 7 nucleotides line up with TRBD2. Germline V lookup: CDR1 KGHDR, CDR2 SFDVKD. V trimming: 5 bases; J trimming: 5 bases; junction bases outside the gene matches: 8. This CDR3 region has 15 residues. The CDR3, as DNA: TGTGCCACCAGTGGTAGGCTAGCGGATAACAATGAGCAGTTCTTC. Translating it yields CATSGRLADNNEQFF.

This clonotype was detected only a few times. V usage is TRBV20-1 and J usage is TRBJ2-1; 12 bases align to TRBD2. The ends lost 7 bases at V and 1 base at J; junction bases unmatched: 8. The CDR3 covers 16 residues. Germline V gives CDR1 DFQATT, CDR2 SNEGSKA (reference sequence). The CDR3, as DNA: TGCAGTGTGCGACTAGCGGGAGTGGCGTCCTACAATGAGCAGTTCTTC. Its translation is CSVRLAGVASYNEQFF.

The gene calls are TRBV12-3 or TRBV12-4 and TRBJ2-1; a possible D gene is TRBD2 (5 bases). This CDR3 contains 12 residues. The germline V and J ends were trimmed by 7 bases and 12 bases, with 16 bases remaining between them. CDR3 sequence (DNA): TGTGCCAGCACCGGACCCGGACTTATGCAGTTCTTC. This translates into CASTGPGLMQFF.

This CDR3 reads CASSQPHPPVTGELFF. Written as DNA, the CDR3 is TGCGCCAGCAGCCAACCCCACCCCCCGGTCACCGGGGAGCTGTTTTTT. The chain recombines TRBV4-1 with TRBJ2-2; no definite D call. This CDR3 has 16 amino acids. Germline assignment: CDR1 MGHRA and CDR2 YSYEKL. The V and J ends lost 2 bases and 4 bases respectively, with 14 bases between them.

CDR3: CASSHGPNYGYTF. In DNA form, the CDR3 reads TGTGCCAGCAGTCACGGCCCTAACTATGGCTACACCTTC. The chain joins TRBV12-3 or TRBV12-4 to TRBJ1-2; unclear D gene. This CDR3 is 13 amino acids long. Trimming stripped 5 bases from V and 0 bases from J, with 7 bases between.